The 23 T cell receptor beta chains listed next were all sequenced from one sample in a study of blood T cell repertoires in COVID-19. TCRdb's copy holds only in-frame clones and misses some; the assay was immunoSEQ multiplex PCR. Here the sample spans under 200,000 clones, around 86% being singletons. Sequencing used peripheral blood. These receptors were collected from a man between 65 and 85 years old who had recovered from COVID-19.

The CDR3 DNA reads TGTGCCAGCAGCTATCAAGCGGGGCCCCAGGAGCTGTTTTTT. Translation: CASSYQAGPQELFF. The chain carries TRBV5-4 and TRBJ2-2, with 7 bases fitting TRBD2. The germline V gene encodes CDR1 SGHNT and CDR2 YYREEE (reference sequence). The CDR3 is made up of 14 amino acids. J was trimmed by 10 bases and V by 3 bases; bases with no gene match: 9.

This sequence joins TRBV28 and TRBJ2-2, with TRBD1 matching 11 bases. Unmatched junction bases numbered 6, after V lost 3 bases and J lost 0 bases. Germline CDR1 reads MDHEN; CDR2 reads SYDVKM. This CDR3 has 18 residues. DNA for the CDR3: TGTGCCAGCAGTTTGGTATTGGGACAGGGGGCGAACACCGGGGAGCTGTTTTTT. The encoded protein is CASSLVLGQGANTGELFF.

The V and J genes are TRBV6-5 and TRBJ2-1; TRBD2 aligns across 13 bases. Trimming took 7 bases from V and 7 from J; bases not matched to a gene: 7. The germline V gene encodes CDR1 MNHEY and CDR2 SVGAGI. The CDR3 length is 15 residues. CDR3 coding DNA: TGTGCCAGCACCTACTGGGGACTAGCGGGAAATGAGCAGTTCTTC. Its protein product is CASTYWGLAGNEQFF.

This chain links TRBV7-2 with TRBJ2-1; TRBD2 matches at 15 bases. The CDR3 runs 19 residues. Germline loops: CDR1 SGHTA, CDR2 FQGNSA. Trimming removed 4 bases from V and 5 bases from J; junction bases left unmatched: 12. The CDR3 DNA reads as TGTGCCAGCAGCTCAGGACTAGCGGGAGGGCCATTGTATCACAATGAGCAGTTCTTC. Amino acids: CASSSGLAGGPLYHNEQFF.

The chain is built from TRBV19 and TRBJ1-1, with D tentatively TRBD1 (6 bases). The CDR3 has 12 amino acids. The V end lost 8 bases, the J end lost 7 bases, and 14 bases lay between the germline ends. Germline V CDR1 and CDR2: LNHDA, SQIVND (reference sequence). As DNA, the CDR3 is TGTGCCAGTGAGCAGGGGTTCGGTGAAGCTTTCTTT. Translation gives CASEQGFGEAFF.

The chain is built from TRBV5-1 and TRBJ2-2; weak D call: TRBD2 (5 bases). The V end was cut by 5 bases, the J end by 3 bases, with 14 bases between. The CDR3 is made up of 15 amino acids. Germline-derived CDR1 and CDR2 are SGHRS and YFSETQ. This CDR3 is CASSPSGFDTGELFF. CDR3 bases: TGCGCCAGCAGTCCCTCGGGATTCGACACCGGGGAGCTGTTTTTT.

The chain uses TRBV7-9 and TRBJ1-1; D not resolved. Germline CDR1 reads SEHNR; CDR2 reads FQNEAQ (reference sequence). The CDR3 has 16 amino acids. The V gene lost 11 bases and the J gene lost 0 bases, with 22 bases spanning the gap. In DNA form, the CDR3 reads TGTGCCCTGCCCTGTGGTCCCCGATACATGAACACTGAAGCTTTCTTT. It codes for CALPCGPRYMNTEAFF.

The chain joins TRBV28 to TRBJ2-7; D not certain. V was clipped by 4 bases and J by 7 bases, with 11 bases between them. The CDR3 consists of 12 residues. Germline V CDR1 and CDR2: MDHEN, SYDVKM. The CDR3 DNA reads as TGTGCCAGCAGTTCGACATCGATGGAGCAGTACTTC. This gives the protein CASSSTSMEQYF.

On this clone: Germline is not matched at one junction end, which may reflect a read error. This rearrangement joins TRBV28 to TRBJ2-7; TRBD2 matches at 8 bases. The germline CDR1 and CDR2 sequences are MDHEN and SYDVKM. This CDR3 comprises 12 residues. The CDR3 DNA sequence: TGTGCCAGCAGTTTATTAGCGGGGAGAATTACCTTC. Its protein is CASSLLAGRITF.

In this sample, this clone turned up a few times. V usage is TRBV5-1 and J usage is TRBJ2-2; 13 nucleotides agree with TRBD2. The germline V gene has CDR1 SGHRS and CDR2 YFSETQ. With 1 base clipped from V and 6 bases from J, the junction kept 0 bases outside the gene matches. The CDR3 totals 15 residues. The CDR3: CASSLTSGRAGELFF. The CDR3 DNA follows: TGCGCCAGCAGCTTGACTAGCGGGAGGGCCGGGGAGCTGTTTTTT.

The rearrangement joins TRBV12-3 or TRBV12-4 to TRBJ1-2, with D possibly TRBD1 on 5 matching bases. There are 12 residues in the CDR3. Trimming left V 3 bases short and J 7 bases short, with 9 bases between. The CDR3 bases are TGTGCCAGCAGTTTTTCTGGGGCTGGCTACACCTTC. Encoded protein: CASSFSGAGYTF.

This clone was seen a few times. The rearrangement uses TRBV18 and TRBJ2-2; 9 bases line up with TRBD2. The CDR3 extends over 17 amino acids. Per the germline V gene, CDR1 is KGHSH and CDR2 is LQKENI. The trim removed 0 bases at V and 7 bases at J, leaving 9 bases unmatched. CDR3 region: CASSPPNSGSLGGELFF. CDR3 nucleotides: TGTGCCAGCTCACCACCGAATAGCGGGAGTCTAGGCGGGGAGCTGTTTTTT.

The chain employs TRBV11-2 and TRBJ1-1; 10 positions agree with TRBD1. Germline values: CDR1 SGHAT, CDR2 FQNNGV. V dropped 3 bases and J dropped 2; count of bases not matched to a gene: 3. The CDR3 has 15 amino acids. The CDR3 bases are TGTGCCAGCAGCTTGGGACAGGGGAGAAACACTGAAGCTTTCTTT. It specifies CASSLGQGRNTEAFF.

The J gene is TRBJ1-1, the V gene TRBV6-5; 7 positions match TRBD1. The CDR3 covers 13 residues. With 5 bases clipped from V and 1 base from J, the junction kept 1 base outside the gene matches. Germline V gene sequence: CDR1 MNHEY, CDR2 SVGAGI. The DNA for the CDR3 is TGTGCCAGCAGTCGGACAGGGAACACTGAAGCTTTCTTT. Its protein product is CASSRTGNTEAFF.

The genes are TRBV19 and TRBJ2-7; 9 nucleotides match TRBD2. J lost 0 bases, V lost 1 base, and 10 bases had no gene match. This CDR3 contains 18 residues. The germline gives CDR1 LNHDA, CDR2 SQIVND (reference sequence). The CDR3 is CASSIGGLATVSSYEQYF. The CDR3 bases are TGTGCCAGTAGTATAGGCGGACTAGCGACCGTTAGCTCCTACGAGCAGTACTTC.

V is TRBV5-6 and J is TRBJ2-2, with a tentative D call TRBD1 (5 bases). Trimming cost V 5 bases and J 0 bases, with 8 bases left between them. CDR1 is SGHDT and CDR2 is YYEEEE in the germline V gene. The CDR3 sequence is 14 residues long. The CDR3 nucleotides read TGTGCCAGCAGGACAGCTTCGAACACCGGGGAGCTGTTTTTT. Encoded protein: CASRTASNTGELFF.

The count of this clone is one. The rearrangement links TRBV6-1 to TRBJ1-5, with a tentative D call TRBD1 (6 bases). V was pared by 2 bases and J by 3 bases, with 14 bases between. The CDR3 covers 16 residues. Germline CDR1 reads MNHNS; CDR2 reads SASEGT. The CDR3, as DNA: TGTGCCAGCAGTGAACAGGGGATACCCTCCAATCAGCCCCAGCATTTT. This translates into CASSEQGIPSNQPQHF.

The chain joins TRBV5-1 to TRBJ2-7; D is possibly TRBD1 (6 bases). V was cut by 4 bases and J by 5 bases, with 19 bases left in between. Germline CDR1 reads SGHRS; CDR2 reads YFSETQ. CDR3 size: 15 residues. As DNA, the CDR3 is TGCGCCAGCAGCGCTGGGACAAGGGATTTCGACGAGCAGTACTTC. Amino acids: CASSAGTRDFDEQYF.

This clone was seen once. The rearrangement joins TRBV6-5 to TRBJ1-1, with D uncertain. The CDR3 loop spans 12 amino acids. The V end was cut by 6 bases, the J end by 0 bases, with 5 bases between. Per the germline V gene, CDR1 is MNHEY and CDR2 is SVGAGI. The CDR3 spells CASRFLNTEAFF. The CDR3 nucleotides are TGTGCCAGCAGGTTCTTGAACACTGAAGCTTTCTTT.

The chain carries TRBV18 and TRBJ2-1; TRBD2 might be the D (6 bases). Trimming removed 0 bases at V and 7 bases at J, with 10 bases between. The CDR3 sequence is 14 residues long. The germline V gene encodes CDR1 KGHSH and CDR2 LQKENI. The CDR3, as DNA: TGTGCCAGCTCACCACCGGGGGGTGGGAATGAGCAGTTCTTC. Its protein is CASSPPGGGNEQFF.

This clone was picked up a small number of times. The rearrangement joins TRBV28 to TRBJ1-1; perhaps TRBD1 as D (5 bases). The germline V and J ends were trimmed by 7 bases and 13 bases, with 16 bases remaining between them. CDR1 is MDHEN and CDR2 is SYDVKM in the germline V gene. CDR3 length: 11 amino acids. The CDR3 bases are TGTGCCAGCACCGTCGGCCGAAGGGGTTTCTTT. Translated, it gives CASTVGRRGFF. Together with reference TRBV28 and TRBJ1-1, the CDR3 gives the full variable domain: DVKVTQSSRYLVKRTGEKVFLECVQDMDHENMFWYRQDPGLGLRLIYFSYDVKMKEKGDIPEGYSVSREKKERFSLILESASTNQTSMYLCASTVGRRGFFGQGTRLTVV.

This clone turned up a few times. V and J are TRBV5-1 and TRBJ1-4, with no clear D. Germline values: CDR1 SGHRS, CDR2 YFSETQ. V was trimmed by 0 bases and J by 8 bases, leaving 11 bases between them. CDR3 length: 14 amino acids. CDR3 nucleotides: TGCGCCAGCAGCTTGGTCGGGGATGGGGAAAAACTGTTTTTT. Encoded protein: CASSLVGDGEKLFF. Full variable domain (outside the CDR3, taken from reference TRBV5-1 and TRBJ1-4): KAGVTQTPRYLIKTRGQQVTLSCSPISGHRSVSWYQQTPGQGLQFLFEYFSETQRNKGNFPGRFSGRQFSNSRSEMNVSTLELGDSALYLCASSLVGDGEKLFFGSGTQLSVL.

The chain joins TRBV4-3 to TRBJ1-4, with D perhaps matching TRBD1 (6 bases). Per the germline V gene, CDR1 is LGHNA and CDR2 is YSLEER. The CDR3 runs 16 residues. The V and J ends lost 0 bases and 8 bases respectively, with 16 bases between them. CDR3: CASSQDLVRGKEKLFF. DNA for the CDR3: TGCGCCAGCAGCCAAGATTTGGTCAGGGGAAAGGAAAAACTGTTTTTT.